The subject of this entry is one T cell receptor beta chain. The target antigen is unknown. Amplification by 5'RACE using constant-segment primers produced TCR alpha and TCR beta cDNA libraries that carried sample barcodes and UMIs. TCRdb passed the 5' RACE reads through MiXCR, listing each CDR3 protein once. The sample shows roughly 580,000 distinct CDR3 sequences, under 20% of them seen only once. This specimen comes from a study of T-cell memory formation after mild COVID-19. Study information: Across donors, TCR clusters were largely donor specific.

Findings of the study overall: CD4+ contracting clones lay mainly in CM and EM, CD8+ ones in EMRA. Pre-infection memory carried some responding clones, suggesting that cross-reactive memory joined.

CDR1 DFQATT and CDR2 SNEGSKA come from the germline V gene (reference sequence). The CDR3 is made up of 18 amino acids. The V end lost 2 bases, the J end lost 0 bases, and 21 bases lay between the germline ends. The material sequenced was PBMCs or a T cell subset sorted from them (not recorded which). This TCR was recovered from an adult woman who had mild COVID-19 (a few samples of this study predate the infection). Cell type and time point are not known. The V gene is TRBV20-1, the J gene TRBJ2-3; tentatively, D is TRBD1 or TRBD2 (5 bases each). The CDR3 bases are TGCAGTGCTAGAAAGGGGCGGACTGGGTCTTCTAGCACAGATACGCAGTATTTT. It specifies CSARKGRTGSSSTDTQYF.